This T cell receptor beta chain was sequenced for a study of blood T cell repertoires in COVID-19. Study as a whole: The cDNA or gDNA used as material had been derived from T cells, B-cell-depleted T cells, or PBMCs.

The table came from immunoSEQ multiplex PCR; TCRdb's copy has only in-frame clones and leaves some out. The sample consists of about 140,000 clones, roughly 80% of them appearing once. Participants were aged about 18 to 100 years, lived in roughly 23 US areas, and enrolled virtually. Participant-given clinical history determined each cohort assignment. Cohort 3 recovery required two negative PCRs, clearance, or symptom resolution. Sequenced material: PBMCs or T cells enriched from blood (not recorded which). The TCR sequence derives from a woman aged 40 to 49 who had recovered from COVID-19.

In DNA form, the CDR3 reads TGCGCCAGCAGTGCAGGGGAGACCACAGATACGCAGTATTTT. It encodes CASSAGETTDTQYF. The V call is TRBV5-1, the J call TRBJ2-3; D possibly corresponds to TRBD1 (6 bases). The CDR3 is 14 residues long. Germline lookup yields CDR1 SGHRS and CDR2 YFSETQ. Trimming removed 5 bases at V and 2 bases at J, with 12 bases between.